The 2 T cell receptor beta chains listed next were all sequenced from one sample in a study of blood T cell repertoires in COVID-19. Generated by immunoSEQ multiplex PCR, the TCRdb table keeps only in-frame clones and is missing some. This sample has some 290,000 clones, with 86% found just once. Sequenced material: peripheral blood. The receptors stem from a man younger than 35 with active or convalescent COVID-19.

The chain joins TRBV7-2 to TRBJ2-5, with D perhaps matching TRBD2 (6 bases). The V end lost 5 bases, the J end lost 5 bases, and 12 bases lay between the germline ends. Per the germline V gene, CDR1 is SGHTA and CDR2 is FQGNSA. The CDR3 runs 13 residues. The CDR3 reads CASSPPGRETQYF. The CDR3 DNA follows: TGTGCCAGCAGCCCGCCAGGGAGGGAGACCCAGTACTTC.

The chain links TRBV19 to TRBJ1-4; TRBD1 is a possible D gene (5 bases). Germline CDR1 is LNHDA and CDR2 is SQIVND (reference sequence). This CDR3 spans 15 amino acids. V shed 4 bases and J shed 2 bases, with 11 bases lying between them. The CDR3 region is CASSTSGNTNEKLFF. The CDR3 DNA reads as TGTGCCAGTAGTACTTCAGGGAATACTAATGAAAAACTGTTTTTT. Looking up the rest from reference TRBV19 and TRBJ1-4 gives the full variable domain: DGGITQSPKYLFRKEGQNVTLSCEQNLNHDAMYWYRQDPGQGLRLIYYSQIVNDFQKGDIAEGYSVSREKKESFPLTVTSAQKNPTAFYLCASSTSGNTNEKLFFGSGTQLSVL.